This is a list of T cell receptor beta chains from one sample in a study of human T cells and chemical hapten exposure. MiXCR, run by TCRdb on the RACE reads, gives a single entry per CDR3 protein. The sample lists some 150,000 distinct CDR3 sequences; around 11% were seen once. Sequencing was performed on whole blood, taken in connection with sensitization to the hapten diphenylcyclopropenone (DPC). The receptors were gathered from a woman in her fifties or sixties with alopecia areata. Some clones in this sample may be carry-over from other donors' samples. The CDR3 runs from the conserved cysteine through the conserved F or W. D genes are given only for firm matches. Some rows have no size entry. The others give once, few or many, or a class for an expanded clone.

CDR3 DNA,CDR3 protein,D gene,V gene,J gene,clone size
TGCAGCGCCGGACTAGCGGGAGTAAGCGAGCAGTACTTC,CSAGLAGVSEQYF,TRBD2,TRBV29-1,TRBJ2-7,many
TGTGCCAGCACCCGGACTAGCGGGGCGGTGGGTCGAACGGGAGATACGCAGTATTTT,CASTRTSGAVGRTGDTQYF,TRBD2,TRBV5-4,TRBJ2-3,.
TGCAGTGCTACCCATGGGGGGCAAGAGACCCAGTACTTC,CSATHGGQETQYF,.,TRBV20-1,TRBJ2-5,many
TGTGCCAGCTCACGGACGGCGTCAGGGCGGTCCTACGAGCAGTACTTC,CASSRTASGRSYEQYF,.,TRBV18,TRBJ2-7,few
TGTGCCAGCCTATCCGTTGGGGGTCAGGGCCCACTTTCGGATACGCAGTATTTT,CASLSVGGQGPLSDTQYF,.,TRBV7-2,TRBJ2-3,few
TGTGCCAGCAGTCCCGGACAGGGAGGCTACACCTTC,CASSPGQGGYTF,TRBD1,TRBV6-6,TRBJ1-2,few
TGTGCCAGCAGAAAGCGGGACAATGAGCAGTTCTTC,CASRKRDNEQFF,.,TRBV6-1,TRBJ2-1,few
TGTGCCAGCACCCCAGGGACTAGCGGGCTTTACAATGAGCAGTTCTTC,CASTPGTSGLYNEQFF,TRBD2,TRBV6-5,TRBJ2-1,few
TGTGCCACCCCGGGACAGGGAATCGCCACCGGGGAGCTGTTTTTT,CATPGQGIATGELFF,TRBD1,TRBV2,TRBJ2-2,many
TGTGCCAGCAGCCAAGGAGCGAGGGAGTTGAATGAAAAACTGTTTTTT,CASSQGARELNEKLFF,.,TRBV3-1,TRBJ1-4,.
TGTGCCAGCAGCTTAGGGGCCGCGGGTAGCGGGAGGGCCACAGATACGCAGTATTTT,CASSLGAAGSGRATDTQYF,TRBD2,TRBV11-2,TRBJ2-3,many
TGTGCCAGCAGTTTACAACAGGGCACAGATACGCAGTATTTT,CASSLQQGTDTQYF,.,TRBV12-3/TRBV12-4,TRBJ2-3,.
TGTGCCAGCGAAAACATGGTCAATGAGCAGTTCTTC,CASENMVNEQFF,.,TRBV27,TRBJ2-1,.
TGTGCCAGCAACAAAGCTGGGACTGACAATGAGCAGTTCTTC,CASNKAGTDNEQFF,.,TRBV11-3,TRBJ2-1,once
TGCGCCAGCAGCCAAGTTGACCTGGGGCTAGCGGGCCACAATGAGCAGTTCTTC,CASSQVDLGLAGHNEQFF,TRBD2,TRBV4-1,TRBJ2-1,many
TGTGCCAGCATCGCTTCAGGCAGCTCCTACGAGCAGTACTTC,CASIASGSSYEQYF,.,TRBV7-9,TRBJ2-7,.
TGTGCCAGCAGTTTATCCGCGGACAGGGGGTCTAGTGGCAATCAGCCCCAGCATTTT,CASSLSADRGSSGNQPQHF,TRBD1,TRBV27,TRBJ1-5,few
TGTGCCAGCAGCTTGCCCGGGACGCCGGGCCACGAGCAGTACTTC,CASSLPGTPGHEQYF,.,TRBV5-4,TRBJ2-7,once
TGTGCCAGCAGCTTGGCGGGAGGTACTGAGCAGTTCTTC,CASSLAGGTEQFF,TRBD2,TRBV7-3,TRBJ2-1,few
TGTGCCAGCAGCTTAGGCGTAGGCATTCAGTACTTC,CASSLGVGIQYF,.,TRBV7-8,TRBJ2-4,few
TGCAGCGCCGTGGGTAGCGGCCTCTACAATGAGCAGTTCTTC,CSAVGSGLYNEQFF,.,TRBV29-1,TRBJ2-1,.
TGCAGTGCTAGTGAGCGGGTTTCCTACAATGAGCAGTTCTTC,CSASERVSYNEQFF,.,TRBV20-1,TRBJ2-1,few
TGCGCCAGCAGATCCCTCTCCCTAGCGGGACTAGCCTCCGATACGCAGTATTTT,CASRSLSLAGLASDTQYF,TRBD2,TRBV5-1,TRBJ2-3,few
TGTGCCAGCCAGACTAGCGGGAGTCGAAATGAGCAGTTCTTC,CASQTSGSRNEQFF,TRBD2,TRBV28,TRBJ2-1,.
TGTGCCAGCAGTTTCCGGGACAGATCCAGCAATGAGCAGTTCTTC,CASSFRDRSSNEQFF,TRBD1,TRBV6-5,TRBJ2-1,few
TGTGCCAGCAGCACAAGAGGGACGACCTCACGGGAGCTGTTTTTT,CASSTRGTTSRELFF,.,TRBV11-2,TRBJ2-2,.
TGTGCCAGCAGCATCGGACAGCTCAACACTGAAGCTTTCTTT,CASSIGQLNTEAFF,.,TRBV11-1,TRBJ1-1,few
TGTGCCAGCAGCCAAGGTCCGACAAGCCTATACGAGCAGTACTTC,CASSQGPTSLYEQYF,.,TRBV3-1,TRBJ2-7,.
TGTGCCAGCAGTGAAGCCCGGACTAGCGGGACCTACAATGAGCAGTTCTTC,CASSEARTSGTYNEQFF,TRBD2,TRBV2,TRBJ2-1,.
TGTGCCTGCACAGCGGGAGGGCCTTACGAGCAGTACTTC,CACTAGGPYEQYF,TRBD2,TRBV30,TRBJ2-7,few
TGTGCCAGCAGCTACAGGGCGGAGACCCAGTACTTC,CASSYRAETQYF,.,TRBV7-2,TRBJ2-5,few
TGTGCCAGCAGCTTAGCGCGGGCCGGTAGCCGGGAGCAGTACTTC,CASSLARAGSREQYF,.,TRBV7-9,TRBJ2-7,many
TGTGCCAGCAGCCCCGGACAGGGGACCGTCCAAGAGACCCAGTACTTC,CASSPGQGTVQETQYF,TRBD1,TRBV3-1,TRBJ2-5,few
TGTGCCAGCAGTGAAGAGTGGAATCAGCCCCAGCATTTT,CASSEEWNQPQHF,.,TRBV2,TRBJ1-5,.
TGTGCCAGCAGCTTTACAGGGGGTGGCACTGAAGCTTTCTTT,CASSFTGGGTEAFF,TRBD1,TRBV7-2,TRBJ1-1,many
TGTGCCAGCAGCCTAAGCGGGAGTATTCGGTACTTC,CASSLSGSIRYF,TRBD2,TRBV14,TRBJ2-4,.
TGTGCCAGCAGCTTCTTTCAGGGGGAAGGCTACACCTTC,CASSFFQGEGYTF,TRBD1,TRBV11-2,TRBJ1-2,.
TGTGCCAGCTCACGCGGGACCTCGGAGACCCAGTACTTC,CASSRGTSETQYF,.,TRBV18,TRBJ2-5,.
TGTGCCAGCAGTTTAGTAAGCGGGAAAGAGACCCAGTACTTC,CASSLVSGKETQYF,TRBD2,TRBV12-3/TRBV12-4,TRBJ2-5,.
TGTGCCAGCAGTGGAGGAATTCTCTCCGAGCAGTACTTC,CASSGGILSEQYF,.,TRBV6-1,TRBJ2-7,many
TGTGCCAGCAGCTCCTCGATGACAGATACGCAGTATTTT,CASSSSMTDTQYF,.,TRBV7-2,TRBJ2-3,many
TGTGCCAGTAGTATGCCGGAGCGGGGGCCCGAACAGTTCTTC,CASSMPERGPEQFF,TRBD2,TRBV19,TRBJ2-1,.
TGTGCCAGCAGTCCCTTGATGGAGGGTCCAGATACGCAGTATTTT,CASSPLMEGPDTQYF,.,TRBV27,TRBJ2-3,.
TGTGCCAGCAGCCCTTTGACAGGGGTAGCCGAACAAGAGACCCAGTACTTC,CASSPLTGVAEQETQYF,TRBD1,TRBV5-5,TRBJ2-5,.
TGTGCCAGCAGTTTAGCGCCGGGGACCCAGTTCTTC,CASSLAPGTQFF,.,TRBV12-3/TRBV12-4,TRBJ2-1,.
TGCAGCGTTGCCGGAGGGAGCGAGAACACTGAAGCTTTCTTT,CSVAGGSENTEAFF,.,TRBV29-1,TRBJ1-1,few
TGCAGCGTTGAAGCCCACTCTGGGGCCAACGTCCTGACTTTC,CSVEAHSGANVLTF,.,TRBV29-1,TRBJ2-6,.
TGTGCCAGCACCCCTCGTAGGGAAGGGACAGATACGCAGTATTTT,CASTPRREGTDTQYF,.,TRBV6-6,TRBJ2-3,.
TGTGCCAGCTCACCAATGGCCCTGGAAGGGGAAAAACTGTTTTTT,CASSPMALEGEKLFF,.,TRBV18,TRBJ1-4,many
TGTGCCAGCAGCCTTCGGACTAGGACGAATGAGCAGTTCTTC,CASSLRTRTNEQFF,TRBD2,TRBV3-1,TRBJ2-1,many
TGTGCCAGCCGTACTAGCGGGAAAGGGGTCTACGAGCAGTACTTC,CASRTSGKGVYEQYF,TRBD2,TRBV28,TRBJ2-7,few
TGTGCCAGCAGATCTGGACTAGCGCCACATGAGCAGTTCTTC,CASRSGLAPHEQFF,TRBD2,TRBV11-2,TRBJ2-1,many
TGTGCCAGCAGCCAGGGCCAGGGAGGCCGCGAGCAGTACTTC,CASSQGQGGREQYF,.,TRBV3-1,TRBJ2-7,.
TGTGCCAGCAGCTCCCCGAGGGGAAGTCCCTTAGGGAGCTCCTACAATGAGCAGTTCTTC,CASSSPRGSPLGSSYNEQFF,.,TRBV11-2,TRBJ2-1,many
TGTGCCAGCAGTTACCCGGACTCGCGTGGCTACGAGCAGTACTTC,CASSYPDSRGYEQYF,.,TRBV6-5,TRBJ2-7,few
TGTGCCAGCAGTTTGGGGCGGGATCAGTACTTC,CASSLGRDQYF,.,TRBV28,TRBJ2-7,.
TGTGCCAGCTCACCACTAACAGGGAATGAGCAGTTCTTC,CASSPLTGNEQFF,.,TRBV18,TRBJ2-1,.